This T cell receptor (beta chain) was observed in a study of cytotoxic CD8 clonotypes in ibrutinib-treated CLL. Whole-study context: Response specimens were obtained following a median treatment duration of approximately 13 months, with a range of 6 to 36. The study's findings and limits: Clonality correlated strongly with circulating CD8+ T cells and exceeded age-matched healthy donors at baseline. Clonality rose at ibrutinib response and fell back toward baseline at progression. Public clonotypes occurred uncommonly; on treatment, they contracted or remained stable.

The table came from immunoSEQ multiplex PCR; TCRdb's copy has only in-frame clones and leaves some out. This table has 150,000 to 200,000 clones, about 80% appearing once. A note on this clone: The antigen is undetermined.

V lost 5 bases and J lost 10; bases outside the gene matches: 5. CDR1 is SGHAT, CDR2 FQNNGV, per germline. This CDR3 has 13 residues. The clonotype originates from a human donor with chronic lymphocytic leukemia. The sample here was PBMCs, taken after 24 months of ibrutinib treatment. The chain joins TRBV11-2 to TRBJ2-1; 10 bases are shared with TRBD1. The CDR3 loop reads CASSPWDRGEQFF. The DNA of the CDR3 is TGTGCCAGCAGCCCATGGGACAGGGGCGAGCAGTTCTTC. The whole variable domain, filled in from reference TRBV11-2 and TRBJ2-1, reads EAGVAQSPRYKIIEKRQSVAFWCNPISGHATLYWYQQILGQGPKLLIQFQNNGVVDDSQLPKDRFSAERLKGVDSTLKIQPAKLEDSAVYLCASSPWDRGEQFFGPGTRLTVL.